The clone carrying this T cell receptor beta chain was seen just once. Antigen: not known. Additional DNA sequences in this sample encode the identical CDR3. The data are from a study of T cells in narcolepsy. At the level of the study: Enrolled donors included narcolepsy type 1 or type 2 patients and healthy controls. Overall study findings and caveats: Autoreactive clonotypes reportedly recurred in blood of same and different patients, not controls. Some memory CD4+ repertoires had no autoreactive clone sequences. Autoreactive HCRT-specific and TRIB2-specific clonotypes were marked in same-patient CSF-versus-blood CD4+ comparisons.

Looked up from germline, CDR1 is LNHDA and CDR2 is SQIVND (reference sequence). The ends lost 4 bases at V and 2 bases at J; junction bases unmatched: 9. The CDR3 extends over 19 amino acids. The protocol was immunoSEQ multiplex PCR, while the TCRdb copy is restricted to in-frame clones and leaves out a portion. The repertoire holds just over 20,000 clones, with about 92% as singletons. Sequencing input: CD45RA- memory CD4+ T cells from PBMCs. This receptor was obtained from a human donor with narcolepsy. This sequence joins TRBV19 and TRBJ2-2; 14 bases are shared with TRBD2. Here the CDR3 DNA reads TGTGCCAGTAGTACGAGACTAGCGGGAGGGGCGGGCAACACCGGGGAGCTGTTTTTT. This sequence encodes CASSTRLAGGAGNTGELFF.